This TCR beta chain was sequenced in a study of OX40 agonist ivuxolimab in advanced cancers. Study overall: Patient treatment consisted of intravenous ivuxolimab administration every 2 weeks at 0.01 to 10 mg/kg. Age averaged around 58 years (range about 20 to 79), and about 86% were male. Three patients responded partially, comprising one with hepatocellular carcinoma and two with cutaneous melanoma.

Study-level results: Relatively little clonal expansion, among the lowest observed, appeared in partial responders at 0.1-3.0 mg/kg.

The protocol was immunoSEQ multiplex PCR, while the TCRdb copy is restricted to in-frame clones and leaves out a portion. This sample has nearly 20,000 clones, with roughly 90% found just once. The CDR3 spans 17 residues. Per germline, CDR1 GTSNPN and CDR2 SVGIG (reference sequence). Trimming pared 7 bases from V and 4 bases from J, leaving 28 bases between. Remarks on this clone: Its matching antigen is unknown.

This receptor was obtained from an adult with an advanced solid tumor such as melanoma, head and neck, liver or kidney cancer. This material consisted of CD4+ or CD8+ T cells sorted from blood, taken in a trial of the OX40 agonist ivuxolimab. The chain combines TRBV30 with TRBJ2-5, with D possibly TRBD2 on 7 matching bases. DNA of the CDR3: TGTGCCTTGTTGGGAGCGGGGAGGGGGATCAAGGTAGAGACCCAGTACTTC. Protein product: CALLGAGRGIKVETQYF.